What follows describes a single TCR beta chain. This sample is drawn from a study of blood T cell repertoires in COVID-19. For the study at large: The samples span acute and convalescent COVID-19 from the United States, Italy and Spain. Sources were T cells, B-cell-depleted T cells, or PBMCs; the material itself was cDNA or gDNA.

CDR3 length equals 14 residues. The germline V and J ends were trimmed by 6 bases and 7 bases, with 16 bases remaining between them. CDR1 and CDR2 from the germline V gene are LNHDA and SQIVND (reference sequence). In the original analysis: For nucleated cells, counts were estimated from reference gene primer amplification. Only in-frame clones appear in the TCRdb table, and some are missing; sequencing was by immunoSEQ multiplex PCR. The D gene and trimming were derived from the DNA, and the V and J assignments and clone size from that table. The table has about 130,000 clones, roughly 88% seen once.

Material: peripheral blood. The receptor comes from a human donor in a cohort sampled during active COVID-19. The V call is TRBV19, the J call TRBJ2-1; D is perhaps TRBD2 (5 bases). The CDR3 DNA follows: TGTGCCAGTAGCGAAAGTGGGAGAAGGAATGAGCAGTTCTTC. Translating it yields CASSESGRRNEQFF.